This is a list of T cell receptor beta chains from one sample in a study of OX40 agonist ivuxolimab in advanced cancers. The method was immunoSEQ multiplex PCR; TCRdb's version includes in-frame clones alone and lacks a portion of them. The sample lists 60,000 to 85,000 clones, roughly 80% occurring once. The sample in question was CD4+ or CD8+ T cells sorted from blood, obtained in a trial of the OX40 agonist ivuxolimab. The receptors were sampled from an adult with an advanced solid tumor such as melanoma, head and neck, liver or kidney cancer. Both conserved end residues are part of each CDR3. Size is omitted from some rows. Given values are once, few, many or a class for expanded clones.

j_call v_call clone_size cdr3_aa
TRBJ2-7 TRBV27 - CASSKQGTTNEQYF
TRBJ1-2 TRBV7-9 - CASSLDRVYGYTF
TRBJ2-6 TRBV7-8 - CASSLFSVSGANVLTF
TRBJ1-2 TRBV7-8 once CASSRTGGGYGYTF
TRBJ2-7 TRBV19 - CASSPSGGRNEQYF
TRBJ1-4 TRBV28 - CASRSWGDGEKLFF
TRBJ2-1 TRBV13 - CASSRLAGVGYNEQFF
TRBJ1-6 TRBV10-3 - CAISVQGWDSPLHF
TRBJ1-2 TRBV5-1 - CASTLNPGVNDYGYTF
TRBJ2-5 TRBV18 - CASSPPGTVGTETQYF
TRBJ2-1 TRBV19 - CASSSGRTAPYNEQFF
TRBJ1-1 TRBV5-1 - CASSLNRDSEAFF
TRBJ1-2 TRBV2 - CASRGPSLYGYTF
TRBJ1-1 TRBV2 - CASLTGHLEVFF
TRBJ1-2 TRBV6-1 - CASSEVARPYTF
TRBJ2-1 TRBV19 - CASRDLLVRRVNEQFF
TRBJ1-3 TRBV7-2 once CASRRTGAAGNTIYF
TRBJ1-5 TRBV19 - CASSMDYSNQPQHF
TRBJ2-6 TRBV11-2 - CASSRTSGEAGANVLTF
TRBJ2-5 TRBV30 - CAWSVDQTQYF
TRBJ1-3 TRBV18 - CASSSDSSGNTIYF
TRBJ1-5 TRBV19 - CASSLFGLIHSNQPQHF
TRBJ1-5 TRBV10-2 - CASSEGGSAQHF